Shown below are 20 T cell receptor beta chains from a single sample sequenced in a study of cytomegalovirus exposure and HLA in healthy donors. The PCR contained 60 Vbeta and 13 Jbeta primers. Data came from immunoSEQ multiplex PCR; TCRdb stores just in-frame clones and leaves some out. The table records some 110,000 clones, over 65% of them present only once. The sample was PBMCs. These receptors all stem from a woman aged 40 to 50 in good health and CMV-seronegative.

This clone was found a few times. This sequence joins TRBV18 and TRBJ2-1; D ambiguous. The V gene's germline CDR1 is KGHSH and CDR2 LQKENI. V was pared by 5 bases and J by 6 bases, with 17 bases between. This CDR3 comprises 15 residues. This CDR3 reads CASSYDLVLGNEQFF. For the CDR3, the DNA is TGTGCCAGCTCATATGATTTGGTCCTAGGCAATGAGCAGTTCTTC.

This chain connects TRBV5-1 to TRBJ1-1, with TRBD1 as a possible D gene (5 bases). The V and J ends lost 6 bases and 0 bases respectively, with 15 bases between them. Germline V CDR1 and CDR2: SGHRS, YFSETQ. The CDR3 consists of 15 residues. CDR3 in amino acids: CASKFQETVNTEAFF. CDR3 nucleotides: TGCGCCAGCAAATTCCAGGAGACAGTGAACACTGAAGCTTTCTTT.

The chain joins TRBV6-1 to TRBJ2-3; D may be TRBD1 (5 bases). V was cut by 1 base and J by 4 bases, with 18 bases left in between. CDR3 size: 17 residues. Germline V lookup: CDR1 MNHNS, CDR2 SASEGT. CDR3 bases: TGTGCCAGCAGTGAAGAGTCGTTGACAGTCCCGTCAGATACGCAGTATTTT. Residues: CASSEESLTVPSDTQYF.

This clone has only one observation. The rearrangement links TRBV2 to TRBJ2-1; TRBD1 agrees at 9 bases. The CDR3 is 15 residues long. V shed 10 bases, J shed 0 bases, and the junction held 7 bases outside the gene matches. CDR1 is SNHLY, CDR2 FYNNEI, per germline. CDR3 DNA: TGTGCCACCCAACAGGGGGCGGGCTCCTACAATGAGCAGTTCTTC. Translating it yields CATQQGAGSYNEQFF.

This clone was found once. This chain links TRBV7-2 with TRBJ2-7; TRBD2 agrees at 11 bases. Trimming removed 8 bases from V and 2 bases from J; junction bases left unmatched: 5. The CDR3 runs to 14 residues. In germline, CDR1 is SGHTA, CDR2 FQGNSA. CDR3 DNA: TGTGCCAGCCGATTAGCGGGAGGGACCTACGAGCAGTACTTC. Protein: CASRLAGGTYEQYF.

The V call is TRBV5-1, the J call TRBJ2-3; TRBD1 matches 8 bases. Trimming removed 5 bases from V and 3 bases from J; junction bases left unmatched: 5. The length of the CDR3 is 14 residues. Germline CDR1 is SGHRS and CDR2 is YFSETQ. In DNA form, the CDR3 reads TGCGCCAGCAGACTGGGACAGGTGACAGATACGCAGTATTTT. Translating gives CASRLGQVTDTQYF.

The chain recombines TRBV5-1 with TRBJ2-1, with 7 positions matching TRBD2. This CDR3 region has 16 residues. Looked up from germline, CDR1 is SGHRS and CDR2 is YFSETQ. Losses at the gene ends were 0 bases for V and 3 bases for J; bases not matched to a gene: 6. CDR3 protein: CASSLVAGDIYNEQFF. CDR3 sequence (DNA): TGCGCCAGCAGCTTGGTGGCGGGAGACATCTACAATGAGCAGTTCTTC.

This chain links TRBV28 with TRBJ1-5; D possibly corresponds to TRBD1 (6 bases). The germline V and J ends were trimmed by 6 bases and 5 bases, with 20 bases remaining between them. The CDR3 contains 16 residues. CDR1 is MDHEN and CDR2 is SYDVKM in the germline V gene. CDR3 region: CASSATHRDTHQPQHF. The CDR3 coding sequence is TGTGCCAGCAGCGCTACTCACCGGGACACTCATCAGCCCCAGCATTTT.

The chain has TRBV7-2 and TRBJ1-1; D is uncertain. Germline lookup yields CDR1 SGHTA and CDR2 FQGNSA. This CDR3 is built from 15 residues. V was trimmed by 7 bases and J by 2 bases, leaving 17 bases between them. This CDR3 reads CASTAYVTGNTEAFF. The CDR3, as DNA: TGTGCCAGCACCGCTTATGTTACGGGTAACACTGAAGCTTTCTTT.

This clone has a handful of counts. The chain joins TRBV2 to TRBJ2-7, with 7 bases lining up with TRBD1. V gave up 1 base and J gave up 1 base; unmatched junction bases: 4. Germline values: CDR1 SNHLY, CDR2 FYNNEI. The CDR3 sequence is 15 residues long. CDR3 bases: TGTGCCAGCAGTGAAGTCAGGGGGTTGTCCTACGAGCAGTACTTC. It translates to CASSEVRGLSYEQYF.

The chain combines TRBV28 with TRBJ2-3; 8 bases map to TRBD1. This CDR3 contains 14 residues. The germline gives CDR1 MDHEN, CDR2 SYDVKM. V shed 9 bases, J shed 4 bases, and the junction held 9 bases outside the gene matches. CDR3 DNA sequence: TGTGCCAGTCCGGGACAGGCCCGAGCAGATACGCAGTATTTT. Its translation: CASPGQARADTQYF.

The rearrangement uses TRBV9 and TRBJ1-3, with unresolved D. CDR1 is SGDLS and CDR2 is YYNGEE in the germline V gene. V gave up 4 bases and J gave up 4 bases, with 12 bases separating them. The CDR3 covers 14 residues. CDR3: CASSSRHTGNTIYF. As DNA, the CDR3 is TGTGCCAGCAGCTCTCGACATACAGGAAACACCATATATTTT.

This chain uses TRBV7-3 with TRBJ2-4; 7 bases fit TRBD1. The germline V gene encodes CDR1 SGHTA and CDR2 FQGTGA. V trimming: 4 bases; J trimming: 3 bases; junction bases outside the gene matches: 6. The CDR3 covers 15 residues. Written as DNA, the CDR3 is TGTGCCAGCAGCTCCTGGGACAGCCGCAAAAACATTCAGTACTTC. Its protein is CASSSWDSRKNIQYF. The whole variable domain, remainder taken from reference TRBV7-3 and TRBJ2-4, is GAGVSQTPSNKVTEKGKYVELRCDPISGHTALYWYRQSLGQGPEFLIYFQGTGAADDSGLPNDRFFAVRPEGSVSTLKIQRTERGDSAVYLCASSSWDSRKNIQYFGAGTRLSVL.

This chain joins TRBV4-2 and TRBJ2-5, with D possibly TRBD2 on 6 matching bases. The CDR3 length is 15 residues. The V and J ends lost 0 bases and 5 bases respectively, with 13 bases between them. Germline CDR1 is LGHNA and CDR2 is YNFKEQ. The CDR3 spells CASSQDRGRRETQYF. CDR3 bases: TGTGCCAGCAGCCAAGATCGGGGGAGGCGGGAGACCCAGTACTTC.

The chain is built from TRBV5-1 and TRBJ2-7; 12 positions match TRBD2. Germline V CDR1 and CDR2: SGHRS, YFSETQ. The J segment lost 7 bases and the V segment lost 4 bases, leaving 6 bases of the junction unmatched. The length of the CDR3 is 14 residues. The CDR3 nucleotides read TGCGCCAGCAGCCGACTAGCGGGAGTGGGTGAGCAGTACTTC. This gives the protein CASSRLAGVGEQYF.

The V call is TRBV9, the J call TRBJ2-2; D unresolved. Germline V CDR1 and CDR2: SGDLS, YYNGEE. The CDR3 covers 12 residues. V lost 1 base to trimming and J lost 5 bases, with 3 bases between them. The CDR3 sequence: CASSVQTGELFF. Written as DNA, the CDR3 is TGTGCCAGCAGCGTACAGACCGGGGAGCTGTTTTTT. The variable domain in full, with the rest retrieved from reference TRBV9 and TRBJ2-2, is DSGVTQTPKHLITATGQRVTLRCSPRSGDLSVYWYQQSLDQGLQFLIQYYNGEERAKGNILERFSAQQFPDLHSELNLSSLELGDSALYFCASSVQTGELFFGEGSRLTVL.

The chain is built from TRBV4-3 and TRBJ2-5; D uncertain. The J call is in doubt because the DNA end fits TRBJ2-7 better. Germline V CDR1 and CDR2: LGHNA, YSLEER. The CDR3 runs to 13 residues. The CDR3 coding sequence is TGCGCCAGCAGCCCCTGGGCCTCCTACGAGCAGTACTTC. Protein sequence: CASSPWASYEQYF.

Here the CDR3 reads CASSGGVGQPKWEQYF. In DNA form, the CDR3 reads TGTGCCAGCAGCGGTGGGGTGGGACAGCCTAAATGGGAGCAGTACTTC. The chain is built from TRBV5-4 and TRBJ2-7; 7 bases map to TRBD1. Unmatched junction bases numbered 17, after V lost 4 bases and J lost 7 bases. This CDR3 region has 16 residues. Per the germline V gene, CDR1 is SGHNT and CDR2 is YYREEE (reference sequence).

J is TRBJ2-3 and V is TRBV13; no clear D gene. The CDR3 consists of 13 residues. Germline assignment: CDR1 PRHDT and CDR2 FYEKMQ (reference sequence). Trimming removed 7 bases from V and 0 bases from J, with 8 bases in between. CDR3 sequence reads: CASTAYSTDTQYF. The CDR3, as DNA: TGTGCCAGCACCGCGTATAGCACAGATACGCAGTATTTT. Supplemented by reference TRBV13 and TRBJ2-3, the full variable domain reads AAGVIQSPRHLIKEKRETATLKCYPIPRHDTVYWYQQGPGQDPQFLISFYEKMQSDKGSIPDRFSAQQFSDYHSELNMSSLELGDSALYFCASTAYSTDTQYFGPGTRLTVL.

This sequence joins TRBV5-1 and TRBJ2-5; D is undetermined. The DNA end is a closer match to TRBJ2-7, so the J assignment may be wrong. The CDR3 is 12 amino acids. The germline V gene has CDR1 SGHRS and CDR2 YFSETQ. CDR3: CASSLANHEQYF. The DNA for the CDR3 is TGCGCCAGCAGCTTGGCCAACCACGAGCAGTACTTC.